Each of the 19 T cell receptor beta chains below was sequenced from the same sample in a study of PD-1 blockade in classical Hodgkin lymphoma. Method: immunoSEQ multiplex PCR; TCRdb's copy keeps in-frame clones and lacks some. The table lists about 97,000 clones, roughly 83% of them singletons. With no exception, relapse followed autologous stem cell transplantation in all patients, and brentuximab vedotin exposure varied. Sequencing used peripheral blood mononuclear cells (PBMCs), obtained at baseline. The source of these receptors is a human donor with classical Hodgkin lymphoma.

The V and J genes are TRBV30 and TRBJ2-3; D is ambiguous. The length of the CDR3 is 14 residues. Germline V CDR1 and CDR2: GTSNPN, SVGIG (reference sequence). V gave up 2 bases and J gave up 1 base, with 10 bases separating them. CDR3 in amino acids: CAWSRPEGTDTQYF. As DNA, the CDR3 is TGTGCCTGGAGTCGGCCGGAAGGCACAGATACGCAGTATTTT.

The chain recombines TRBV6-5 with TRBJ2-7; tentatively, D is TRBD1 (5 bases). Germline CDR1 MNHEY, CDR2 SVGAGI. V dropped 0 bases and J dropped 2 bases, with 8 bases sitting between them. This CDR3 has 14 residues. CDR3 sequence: CASSYSRQTYEQYF. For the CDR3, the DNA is TGTGCCAGCAGTTACTCGAGACAGACCTACGAGCAGTACTTC.

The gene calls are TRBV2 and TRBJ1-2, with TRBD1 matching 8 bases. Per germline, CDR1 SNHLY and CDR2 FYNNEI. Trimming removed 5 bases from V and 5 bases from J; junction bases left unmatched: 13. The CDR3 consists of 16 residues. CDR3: CASSLKTGAAFYGYTF. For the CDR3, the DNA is TGTGCCAGCAGTCTGAAGACAGGGGCCGCCTTTTATGGCTACACCTTC.

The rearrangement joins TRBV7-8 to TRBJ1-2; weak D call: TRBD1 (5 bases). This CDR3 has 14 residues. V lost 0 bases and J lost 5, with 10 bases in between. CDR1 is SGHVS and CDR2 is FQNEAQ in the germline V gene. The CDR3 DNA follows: TGTGCCAGCAGCTTAGCCGAGACAGCTTATGGCTACACCTTC. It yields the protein CASSLAETAYGYTF.

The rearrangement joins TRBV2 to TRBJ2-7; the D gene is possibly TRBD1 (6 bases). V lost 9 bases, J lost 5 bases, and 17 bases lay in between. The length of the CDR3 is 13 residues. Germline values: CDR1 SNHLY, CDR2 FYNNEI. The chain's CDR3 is CASSAGTFHEQYF. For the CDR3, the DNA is TGTGCCAGTTCAGCCGGGACATTCCACGAGCAGTACTTC.

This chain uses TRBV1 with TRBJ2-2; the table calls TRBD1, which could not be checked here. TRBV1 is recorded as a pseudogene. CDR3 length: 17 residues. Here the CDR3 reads CTSSPRRGPGDTGELFF. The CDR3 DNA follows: TGCACCAGCAGCCCTAGGAGGGGGCCCGGGGACACCGGGGAGCTGTTTTTT.

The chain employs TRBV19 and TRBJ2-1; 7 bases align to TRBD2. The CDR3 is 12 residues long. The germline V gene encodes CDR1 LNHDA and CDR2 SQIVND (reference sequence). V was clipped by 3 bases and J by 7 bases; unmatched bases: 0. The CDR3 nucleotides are TGTGCCAGTAGTATGGGGGGGAATGAGCAGTTCTTC. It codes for CASSMGGNEQFF.

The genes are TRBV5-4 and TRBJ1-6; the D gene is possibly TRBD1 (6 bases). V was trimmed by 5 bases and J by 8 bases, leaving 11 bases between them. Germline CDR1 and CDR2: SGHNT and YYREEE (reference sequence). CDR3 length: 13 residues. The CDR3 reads CASRQGVDSPLHF. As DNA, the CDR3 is TGTGCCAGCAGACAGGGTGTCGATTCACCCCTCCACTTT.

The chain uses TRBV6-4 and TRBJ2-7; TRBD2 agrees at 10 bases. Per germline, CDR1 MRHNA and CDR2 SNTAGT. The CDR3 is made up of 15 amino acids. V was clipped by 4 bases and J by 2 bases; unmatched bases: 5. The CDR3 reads CASSVIAGGPYEQYF. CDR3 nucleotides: TGTGCCAGCAGTGTAATAGCGGGAGGACCCTACGAGCAGTACTTC.

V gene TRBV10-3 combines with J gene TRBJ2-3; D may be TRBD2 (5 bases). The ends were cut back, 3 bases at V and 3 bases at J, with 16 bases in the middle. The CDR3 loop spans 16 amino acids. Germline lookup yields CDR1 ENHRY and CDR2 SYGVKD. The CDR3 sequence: CAISESRGGMTDTQYF. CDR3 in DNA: TGTGCCATCAGTGAATCTCGCGGAGGTATGACAGATACGCAGTATTTT.

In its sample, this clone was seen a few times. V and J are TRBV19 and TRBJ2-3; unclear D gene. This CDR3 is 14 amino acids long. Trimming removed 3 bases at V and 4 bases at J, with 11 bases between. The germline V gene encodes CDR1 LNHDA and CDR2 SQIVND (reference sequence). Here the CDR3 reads CASSIGPAPDTQYF. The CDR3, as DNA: TGTGCCAGTAGTATCGGTCCAGCCCCAGATACGCAGTATTTT.

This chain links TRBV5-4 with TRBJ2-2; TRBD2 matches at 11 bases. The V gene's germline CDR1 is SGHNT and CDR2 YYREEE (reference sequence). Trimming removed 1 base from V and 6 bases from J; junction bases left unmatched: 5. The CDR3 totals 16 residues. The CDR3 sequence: CASSLPGTSGAGELFF. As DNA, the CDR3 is TGTGCCAGCAGCTTGCCGGGGACTAGCGGCGCCGGGGAGCTGTTTTTT.

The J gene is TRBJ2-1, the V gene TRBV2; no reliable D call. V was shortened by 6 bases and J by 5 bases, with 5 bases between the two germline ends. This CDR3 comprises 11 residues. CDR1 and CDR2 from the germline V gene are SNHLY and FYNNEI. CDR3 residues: CASSQDNEQFF. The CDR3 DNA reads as TGTGCCAGCAGCCAAGACAATGAGCAGTTCTTC.

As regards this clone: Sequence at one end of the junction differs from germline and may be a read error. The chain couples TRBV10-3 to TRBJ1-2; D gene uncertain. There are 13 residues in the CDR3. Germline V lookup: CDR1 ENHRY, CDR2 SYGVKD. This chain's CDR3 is CAISELESSSQDF. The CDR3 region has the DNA TGTGCCATCAGTGAGCTTGAGTCGTCCTCTCAAGATTTC.

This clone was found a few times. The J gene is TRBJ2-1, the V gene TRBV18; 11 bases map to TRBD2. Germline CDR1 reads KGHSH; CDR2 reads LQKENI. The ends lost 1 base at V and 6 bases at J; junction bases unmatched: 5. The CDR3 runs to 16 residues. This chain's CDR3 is CASSPRRLAGPNEQFF. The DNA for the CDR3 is TGTGCCAGCTCACCACGGAGACTAGCGGGGCCCAATGAGCAGTTCTTC.

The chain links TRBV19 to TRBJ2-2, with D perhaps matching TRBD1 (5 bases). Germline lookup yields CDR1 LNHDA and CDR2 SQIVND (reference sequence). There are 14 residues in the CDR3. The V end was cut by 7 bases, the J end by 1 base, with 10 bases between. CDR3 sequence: CASNTRVNTGELFF. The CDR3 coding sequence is TGTGCCAGTAATACCAGGGTGAACACCGGGGAGCTGTTTTTT.

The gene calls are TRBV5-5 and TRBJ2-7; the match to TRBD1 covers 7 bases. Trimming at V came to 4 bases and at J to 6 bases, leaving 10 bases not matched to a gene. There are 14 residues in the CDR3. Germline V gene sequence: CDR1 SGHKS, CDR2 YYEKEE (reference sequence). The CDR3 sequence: CASSPGQIEGEQYF. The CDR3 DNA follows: TGTGCCAGCAGCCCGGGACAGATCGAAGGCGAGCAGTACTTC.

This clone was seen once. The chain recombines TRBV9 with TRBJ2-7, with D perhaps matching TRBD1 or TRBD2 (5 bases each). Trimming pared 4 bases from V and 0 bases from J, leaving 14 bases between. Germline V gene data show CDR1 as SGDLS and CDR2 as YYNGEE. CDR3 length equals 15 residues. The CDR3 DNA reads TGTGCCAGCAGCTCCGGGGCAGCGAGCTCCTACGAGCAGTACTTC. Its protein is CASSSGAASSYEQYF.

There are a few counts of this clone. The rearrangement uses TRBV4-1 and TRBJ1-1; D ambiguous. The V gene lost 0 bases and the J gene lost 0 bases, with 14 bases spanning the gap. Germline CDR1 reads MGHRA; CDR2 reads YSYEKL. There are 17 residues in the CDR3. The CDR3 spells CASSQEPGRILNTEAFF. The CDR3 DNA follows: TGCGCCAGCAGCCAAGAACCCGGGCGGATCCTGAACACTGAAGCTTTCTTT.